This T cell receptor (beta chain) is from a study of identical twins. V was clipped by 1 base and J by 1 base, with 17 bases between them. The CDR3 length is 17 residues. CDR1 and CDR2 (germline): SGHKS, YYEKEE (reference sequence). Study-wide results and limits: Invariant T cells like MAIT and iNKT could partly confound the zero-insertion analyses. Memory repertoires lacked the insertion deficit that abundant cord blood beta clonotypes showed. Weaker excess sharing between twins was seen in beta out-of-frame sequences.

A template switching step contributed a universal primer site, while unique molecular identifiers were present in the cDNA. TCRdb re-called the 5' RACE reads with MiXCR, one entry per CDR3 protein. Of around 280,000 distinct CDR3 sequences listed, about 8.9% are singletons. Concerning this clonotype: Antigen: not known.

These data also formed part of another study, on yellow fever vaccine responses in identical twins.

The clonotype originates from a woman aged 18-29 years in good health. The sequenced sample was memory (CD45RO+) T cells sorted from blood. The chain uses TRBV5-5 and TRBJ2-5; D remains unclear. CDR3 loop: CASSLFVVAHLQETQYF. In DNA form, the CDR3 reads TGTGCCAGCAGCTTGTTTGTGGTAGCCCACCTCCAAGAGACCCAGTACTTC.